This TCR beta chain was documented in a study of T cells in Graves' hyperthyroidism and ophthalmopathy. Regarding the study as a whole: The blood repertoire included most of the expanded thyroid clonotypes above 0.001.

J was trimmed by 4 bases and V by 5 bases; bases with no gene match: 4. The germline V gene encodes CDR1 SGHTA and CDR2 FQGNSA. The CDR3 spans 13 residues. Patients showing uncontrolled infection, other autoimmune disease, pregnancy or lactation were ineligible. This clonotype was observed at least ten times. Antigen: not known. Amplification of TCR beta CDR3 regions used RNA as the template. The primer set for the first-round RT-PCR of the TCR CDR3 was HTBI. TCRdb re-analysed the multiplex PCR reads in MiXCR, keeping a single row per CDR3 protein. The sample has around 200,000 distinct CDR3 sequences; around 18% are singletons.

The clonotype originates from a man in his forties with Graves' hyperthyroidism. The sequenced material came from blood. The chain carries TRBV7-2 and TRBJ1-1; 7 nucleotides match TRBD1. For the CDR3, the DNA is TGTGCCAGCAGCGAAGGGACAGCCACTGAAGCTTTCTTT. It translates to CASSEGTATEAFF.